Listed below are T cell receptor beta chains from one sample, sequenced in a study of T cells in Graves' hyperthyroidism and ophthalmopathy. TCRdb passed the multiplex PCR reads through MiXCR, listing each CDR3 protein once. The sample holds around 300,000 distinct CDR3 sequences, about 13% seen once. Sequencing input: blood. Source of these receptors: a woman aged 40 to 50 with Graves' ophthalmopathy. Both conserved end residues are part of each CDR3. The D gene is left open where the match is weak. Expanded clones get a size class; other rows say once, few or many, or leave the size out.

d_call | j_call | v_call | clone_size | cdr3_nt | cdr3_aa
TRBD1 | TRBJ2-7 | TRBV2 | many | TGTGCCAGCAGTGAAGCGCTGGGTTTTCGGACAGGAGAGCAGTACTTC | CASSEALGFRTGEQYF
TRBD1 | TRBJ1-6 | TRBV14 | NA | TGTGCCAGCAGCCATCACGACAGGGGGCTTAATTCACCCCTCCACTTT | CASSHHDRGLNSPLHF
TRBD1 | TRBJ1-6 | TRBV7-9 | few | TGTGCCAGCACTAGACAGGGGAATAATTCACCCCTCCACTTT | CASTRQGNNSPLHF
TRBD1 | TRBJ1-2 | TRBV3-1 | many | TGTGCCAGCAGCCGCCAGACAGGGAGCTATGGCTACACCTTC | CASSRQTGSYGYTF
NA | TRBJ1-4 | TRBV3-1 | few | TGTGCCAGCAGCCAAGAATACAGGGAGAATGAAAAACTGTTTTTT | CASSQEYRENEKLFF
TRBD1 | TRBJ1-6 | TRBV28 | many | TGTGCCAGCAGTTTTAAGCCCAGTCAGGGGGTCGAATCCTATAATTCACCCCTCCACTTT | CASSFKPSQGVESYNSPLHF
NA | TRBJ1-1 | TRBV11-3 | many | TGTGCCAGCAGCCGCCCGGAAGACACTGAAGCTTTCTTT | CASSRPEDTEAFF
TRBD2 | TRBJ2-3 | TRBV5-1 | few | TGCGCCAGCGGACTAGCGGTACCTAGCACAGATACGCAGTATTTT | CASGLAVPSTDTQYF
NA | TRBJ1-6 | TRBV3-1 | many | TGTGCCAGCAGCCACCAGGGGCGATCACCCCTCCACTTT | CASSHQGRSPLHF
NA | TRBJ2-2 | TRBV5-1 | NA | TGCGCCAGCAGCATACAGCCAACGAACACCGGGGAGCTGTTTTTT | CASSIQPTNTGELFF
NA | TRBJ2-2 | TRBV27 | many | TGTGCCAGCAGTTTATGGCCCGGGGAGCTGTTTTTT | CASSLWPGELFF
TRBD1 | TRBJ2-3 | TRBV6-1 | many | TGTGCCAGCAGTGAAGAGACCAGCGGGACAGGGGATACGCAGTATTTT | CASSEETSGTGDTQYF
NA | TRBJ2-7 | TRBV27 | many | TGTGCCAGCAGTTCCCTCGGCGGTCTAGTTTCCTACGAGCAGTACTTC | CASSSLGGLVSYEQYF
TRBD1 | TRBJ1-1 | TRBV7-9 | many | TGTGCCAGCAGCCCCTCCAGGGGGTGGAACACTGAAGCTTTCTTT | CASSPSRGWNTEAFF
TRBD2 | TRBJ2-5 | TRBV2 | NA | TGTGCCAGCAGGGTAGCGGGGGGGCGAGAGACCCAGTACTTC | CASRVAGGRETQYF
TRBD2 | TRBJ2-3 | TRBV28 | many | TGTGCCAGCAGTTTAAATAGCGGGTACACAGATACGCAGTATTTT | CASSLNSGYTDTQYF
NA | TRBJ2-7 | TRBV6-1 | many | TGTGCCAGCAGTTATCGCGAAAACTACGAGCAGTACTTC | CASSYRENYEQYF
NA | TRBJ1-3 | TRBV30 | NA | TGTGCCTCGCAGGGAGGTCCCACAGACGGAAACACCATATATTTT | CASQGGPTDGNTIYF
TRBD1 | TRBJ2-1 | TRBV20-1 | many | TGCAGTGCTAAGGGGGTAGACAGGGTGGTCTACAATGAGCAGTTCTTC | CSAKGVDRVVYNEQFF
NA | TRBJ2-3 | TRBV3-1 | NA | TGTGCCAGCAGCCCTCCTGGACTGATTAGCACAGATACGCAGTATTTT | CASSPPGLISTDTQYF
TRBD2 | TRBJ2-6 | TRBV7-8 | many | TGTGCCAGCAGCTTAGCGGGGGGGGCTGGGGCCAACGTCCTGACTTTC | CASSLAGGAGANVLTF
NA | TRBJ2-1 | TRBV10-3 | many | TGTGCCATCACCTTGGGCAATGAGCAGTTCTTC | CAITLGNEQFF
NA | TRBJ2-7 | TRBV6-5 | many | TGTGCCAGCAGTTACTCGAAAATTTCCGTTCTGGGGGGTGGCTCCTACGAGCAGTACTTC | CASSYSKISVLGGGSYEQYF
NA | TRBJ2-7 | TRBV7-8 | many | TGTGCCAGCAGCCGGTGGGGGGACGAGCAGTACTTC | CASSRWGDEQYF
NA | TRBJ2-3 | TRBV20-1 | NA | TGCAGTGCTAGAAATTTTTTGGGACTCCCTAGCACAGATACGCAGTATTTT | CSARNFLGLPSTDTQYF
TRBD1 | TRBJ2-3 | TRBV20-1 | few | TGCAGTGCTATTCATCGACAGGGGGCGACAGATACGCAGTATTTT | CSAIHRQGATDTQYF
NA | TRBJ2-1 | TRBV12-5 | few | TGTGCTAGTGGTTTGTTGGGATCCCAGATTTGGTTC | CASGLLGSQIWF
TRBD2 | TRBJ2-1 | TRBV11-3 | many | TGTGCCAGCAGCTTAGACCGACTAGCGGTATCCTACAATGAGCAGTTCTTC | CASSLDRLAVSYNEQFF
NA | TRBJ1-3 | TRBV6-6 | many | TGTGCCAGCAGTTACTCCAACCGGGACATAAGAAACACCATATATTTT | CASSYSNRDIRNTIYF
NA | TRBJ1-2 | TRBV5-1 | NA | TGCGCCAGCAGCTTGTCAGCGATGAACTATGGCTACACCTTC | CASSLSAMNYGYTF
NA | TRBJ2-2 | TRBV7-6 | many | TGTGCCAGCAGCTTAGCTTCGGGTCTGGAAGCCGGGGAGCTGTTTTTT | CASSLASGLEAGELFF
NA | TRBJ2-5 | TRBV10-3 | few | TGTGCCACGGGCCCCAGGGGAGAGGTGACCCAGTACTTC | CATGPRGEVTQYF
TRBD1 | TRBJ2-5 | TRBV28 | many | TGTGCCAGCACCCCGACAGGGGGCGAGGAGACCCAGTACTTC | CASTPTGGEETQYF
NA | TRBJ1-5 | TRBV6-1 | many | TGTGCCAGCAGTGTAGGACAGCCGTATAGCAATCAGCCCCAGCATTTT | CASSVGQPYSNQPQHF
TRBD2 | TRBJ2-5 | TRBV25-1 | many | TGTGCCAGCAGTGAACACAGCGGGGGTCAAGAGACCCAGTACTTC | CASSEHSGGQETQYF
TRBD1 | TRBJ2-1 | TRBV29-1 | many | TGCAGCGTACGGGACAGGGGCGATGAGCAGTTCTTC | CSVRDRGDEQFF
NA | TRBJ2-1 | TRBV7-9 | NA | TGTGCCAGCAGCTCTGGGACACATGAGCAGTTCTTC | CASSSGTHEQFF
TRBD2 | TRBJ2-1 | TRBV24-1 | NA | TGTGCCACCAGTGAACCGGGACTAGCGGATAACAATGAGCAGTTCTTC | CATSEPGLADNNEQFF
NA | TRBJ2-2 | TRBV6-7 | few | TGTGCCAACCCTCTTCAGACCGGGGAGCTGTTTTTT | CANPLQTGELFF
NA | TRBJ2-1 | TRBV4-1 | NA | TGCGCCAGCAGCATGCAAGGGGGTCACAAATACAATGAGCAGTTCTTC | CASSMQGGHKYNEQFF
NA | TRBJ1-1 | TRBV12-3/TRBV12-4 | many | TGTGCCAGCAGTATCCAGGGCTTTGGGAACACTGAAGCTTTCTTT | CASSIQGFGNTEAFF
TRBD1 | TRBJ1-2 | TRBV28 | many | TGTGCCAGCAACCAACCGGGACAGGGGAACTATGGCTACACCTTC | CASNQPGQGNYGYTF
TRBD2 | TRBJ2-7 | TRBV11-2 | many | TGTGCCAGCAGCTTTAGCGGGGAATACGAGCAGTACTTC | CASSFSGEYEQYF
TRBD2 | TRBJ2-3 | TRBV3-1 | many | TGTGCCAGCAGACCTACTAGCGGGGTAGATACGCAGTATTTT | CASRPTSGVDTQYF
NA | TRBJ2-2 | TRBV18 | NA | TGTGCCAGCTCACCTTCTAGGAACACCGGGGAGCTGTTTTTT | CASSPSRNTGELFF
TRBD1 | TRBJ2-7 | TRBV20-1 | many | TGCAGTGCTAGACACAATCAGGGGGCCCACGAGCAGTACTTC | CSARHNQGAHEQYF
NA | TRBJ2-7 | TRBV9 | NA | TGTGCCAGCAGCGTAGGTCCTGCAACCTACGAGCAGTACTTC | CASSVGPATYEQYF
TRBD2 | TRBJ2-7 | TRBV3-1 | many | TGTGCCAGCAGCCAGTCTAGCGGACCTTTAGACGAGCAGTACTTC | CASSQSSGPLDEQYF
NA | TRBJ2-2 | TRBV12-3/TRBV12-4 | many | TGTGCCAGCAGTCCACCCCGGGTCAGCACCGGGGAGCTGTTTTTT | CASSPPRVSTGELFF
NA | TRBJ1-2 | TRBV24-1 | many | TGTGCCACCAGTTCAGGCACCACTAACTATGGCTACACCTTC | CATSSGTTNYGYTF
TRBD2 | TRBJ2-5 | TRBV6-1 | few | TGTGCCAGCAGCCGGACTAGCGGTACCTTTCAAGAGACCCAGTACTTC | CASSRTSGTFQETQYF